Following are 10 T cell receptor beta chains from one sample sequenced in a study of blood T cell repertoires in COVID-19. Using immunoSEQ multiplex PCR, the repertoire was profiled, and TCRdb retains in-frame clones only, with some absent. The sample has about 110,000 clones; roughly 75% are singletons. Input material: peripheral blood. Receptor source: a human donor in a cohort sampled during active or convalescent COVID-19.

The genes are TRBV2 and TRBJ2-3, with D possibly TRBD2 on 7 matching bases. The CDR3 spans 12 residues. V lost 11 bases and J lost 5, with 14 bases in between. In germline, CDR1 is SNHLY, CDR2 FYNNEI. The CDR3 nucleotides are TGTGCCTCCCGGGGGGCGGAAGATACGCAGTATTTT. As protein: CASRGAEDTQYF.

This chain uses TRBV4-3 with TRBJ2-2; 7 bases align to TRBD1. Unmatched junction bases numbered 3, after V lost 6 bases and J lost 5 bases. CDR1 LGHNA and CDR2 YSLEER come from the germline V gene. This CDR3 has 13 amino acids. This CDR3 reads CASRVTGTGELFF. The DNA of the CDR3 is TGCGCCAGCAGGGTGACAGGGACCGGGGAGCTGTTTTTT.

The gene calls are TRBV27 and TRBJ1-6; the D gene is possibly TRBD1 (5 bases). The CDR3 spans 16 residues. Trimming removed 7 bases from V and 7 bases from J, with 20 bases in between. Germline CDR1 MNHEY, CDR2 SMNVEV (reference sequence). The CDR3 sequence is CASTPWGGLRNSPLHF. Written as DNA, the CDR3 is TGTGCCAGCACCCCATGGGGGGGGTTAAGAAATTCACCCCTCCACTTT.

This rearrangement joins TRBV19 to TRBJ1-4, with 7 bases matching TRBD1. Trimming removed 5 bases from V and 2 bases from J; junction bases left unmatched: 5. The CDR3 spans 15 residues. Germline CDR1 LNHDA, CDR2 SQIVND (reference sequence). CDR3 coding DNA: TGTGCCAGTAGTGCCAGACAGGGCACTAATGAAAAACTGTTTTTT. The encoded protein is CASSARQGTNEKLFF.

This clone was seen more than once but under ten times. The chain has TRBV25-1 and TRBJ1-2; the D gene is possibly TRBD1 (6 bases). Per the germline V gene, CDR1 is MGHDK and CDR2 is SYGVNS. The V end lost 2 bases, the J end lost 6 bases, and 13 bases lay between the germline ends. This CDR3 has 14 amino acids. CDR3 sequence (DNA): TGTGCCAGCAGTGAAGGGACATGGGCGGATGGCTACACCTTC. Protein: CASSEGTWADGYTF.

This clone was observed a single time. The genes are TRBV6-2 or TRBV6-3 and TRBJ2-7; 10 positions agree with TRBD2. Germline CDR1 is MNHEY and CDR2 is SVGEGT. The CDR3 has 15 amino acids. V gave up 5 bases and J gave up 3 bases; unmatched junction bases: 7. In nucleotides, the CDR3 is TGTGCCAGCAGTCTCACTGTAGCGGGGGGCTACGAGCAGTACTTC. Translated: CASSLTVAGGYEQYF.

The chain recombines TRBV9 with TRBJ2-5, with TRBD1 as a possible D gene (5 bases). Trimming shortened V by 1 base and J by 4 bases, and 14 bases separated the two germline ends. This CDR3 region has 15 residues. CDR1 and CDR2 (germline): SGDLS, YYNGEE. In DNA, the CDR3 is TGTGCCAGCAGCGTAAATCCGACTGGGGCAGAGACCCAGTACTTC. This translates into CASSVNPTGAETQYF.

The V gene is TRBV28, the J gene TRBJ1-2; 8 bases line up with TRBD1. J gave up 6 bases and V 2 bases, and 2 bases lay outside the gene matches. The CDR3 is made up of 13 amino acids. CDR1 and CDR2 from the germline V gene are MDHEN and SYDVKM. CDR3 sequence (DNA): TGTGCCAGCAGTTTACAGGGGGCTAATGGCTACACCTTC. Translated: CASSLQGANGYTF.

The chain is built from TRBV6-4 and TRBJ1-6; TRBD1 is a possible D gene (6 bases). Trimming cost V 5 bases and J 6 bases, with 11 bases left between them. The CDR3 consists of 14 residues. Germline loops: CDR1 MRHNA, CDR2 SNTAGT. CDR3 in DNA: TGTGCCAGCAGTCTTGAACAGGGTAATTCACCCCTCCACTTT. It codes for CASSLEQGNSPLHF.

The J gene is TRBJ2-7, the V gene TRBV7-9; D is possibly TRBD1 (6 bases). Germline assignment: CDR1 SEHNR and CDR2 FQNEAQ (reference sequence). V was shortened by 5 bases and J by 1 base, with 18 bases between the two germline ends. This CDR3 has 16 amino acids. The CDR3: CASSSATGKESYEQYF. CDR3 in DNA: TGTGCCAGCAGCAGTGCCACAGGGAAAGAGTCCTACGAGCAGTACTTC.